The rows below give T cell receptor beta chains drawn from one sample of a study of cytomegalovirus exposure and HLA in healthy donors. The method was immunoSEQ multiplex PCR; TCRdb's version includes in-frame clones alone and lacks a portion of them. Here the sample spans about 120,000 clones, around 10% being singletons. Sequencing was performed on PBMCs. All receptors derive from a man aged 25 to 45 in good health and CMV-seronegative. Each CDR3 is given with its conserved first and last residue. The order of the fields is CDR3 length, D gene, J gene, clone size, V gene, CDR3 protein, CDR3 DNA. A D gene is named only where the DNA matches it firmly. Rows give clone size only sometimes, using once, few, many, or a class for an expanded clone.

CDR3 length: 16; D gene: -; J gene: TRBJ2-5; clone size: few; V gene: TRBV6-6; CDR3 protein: CASSYDYQDLEETQYF; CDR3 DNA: TGTGCCAGCAGTTATGACTACCAAGACTTGGAAGAGACCCAGTACTTC
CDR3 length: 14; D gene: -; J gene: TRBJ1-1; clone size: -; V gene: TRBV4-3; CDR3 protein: CASSQAYPDTEAFF; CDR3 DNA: TGCGCCAGCAGCCAAGCCTACCCGGACACTGAAGCTTTCTTT
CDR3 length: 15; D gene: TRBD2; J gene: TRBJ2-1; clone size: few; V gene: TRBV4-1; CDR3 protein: CASSKRAGGDNEQFF; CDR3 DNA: TGCGCCAGCAGCAAAAGGGCGGGGGGGGACAATGAGCAGTTCTTC
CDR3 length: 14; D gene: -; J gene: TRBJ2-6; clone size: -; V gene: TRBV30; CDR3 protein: CAWSTSSGANVLTF; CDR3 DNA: TGTGCCTGGAGTACGAGCTCTGGGGCCAACGTCCTGACTTTC
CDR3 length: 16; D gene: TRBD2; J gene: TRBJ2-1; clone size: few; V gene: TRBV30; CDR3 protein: CAWRGPGLAGRNEQFF; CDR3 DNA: TGTGCCTGGAGGGGCCCGGGACTAGCGGGACGAAATGAGCAGTTCTTC
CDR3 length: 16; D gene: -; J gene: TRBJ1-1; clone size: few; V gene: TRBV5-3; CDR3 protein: CARSLIFAITYIEAFF; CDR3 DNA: TGTGCCAGAAGCTTGATCTTTGCAATAACCTATATCGAAGCTTTCTTT
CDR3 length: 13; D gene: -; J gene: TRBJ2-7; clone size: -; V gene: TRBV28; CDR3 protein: CASSLVGEGVQYF; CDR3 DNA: TGTGCCAGCAGTTTAGTGGGTGAGGGAGTGCAGTACTTC
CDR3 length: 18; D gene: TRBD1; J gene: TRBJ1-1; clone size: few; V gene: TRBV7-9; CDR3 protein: CASSPPKGTGQRDTEAFF; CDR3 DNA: TGTGCCAGCAGCCCCCCCAAGGGGACGGGACAGAGAGACACTGAAGCTTTCTTT
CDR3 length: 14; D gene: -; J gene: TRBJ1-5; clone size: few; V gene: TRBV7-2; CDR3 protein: CASSSGQPNQPQHF; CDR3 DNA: TGTGCCAGCAGCAGCGGACAGCCAAATCAGCCCCAGCATTTT
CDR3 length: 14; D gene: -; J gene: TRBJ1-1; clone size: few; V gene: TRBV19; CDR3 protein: CASSIQGVTTEAFF; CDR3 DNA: TGTGCCAGTAGTATACAGGGTGTGACCACTGAAGCTTTCTTT
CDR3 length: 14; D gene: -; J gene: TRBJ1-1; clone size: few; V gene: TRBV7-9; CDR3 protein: CASSPRTVNTEAFF; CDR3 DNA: TGTGCCAGCAGCCCGCGCACGGTGAACACTGAAGCTTTCTTT
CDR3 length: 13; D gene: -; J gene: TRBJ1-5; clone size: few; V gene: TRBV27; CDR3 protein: CASSPAGDQPQHF; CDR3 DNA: TGTGCCAGCAGTCCGGCAGGGGATCAGCCCCAGCATTTT
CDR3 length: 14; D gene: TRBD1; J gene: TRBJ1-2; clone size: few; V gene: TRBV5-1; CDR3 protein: CASSFGTGVDGYTF; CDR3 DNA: TGCGCCAGCAGCTTTGGGACAGGGGTTGATGGCTACACCTTC
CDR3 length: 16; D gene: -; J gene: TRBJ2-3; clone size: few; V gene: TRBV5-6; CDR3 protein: CASFLGISGVTDTQYF; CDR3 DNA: TGTGCCAGCTTCCTTGGGATTAGCGGAGTCACAGATACGCAGTATTTT